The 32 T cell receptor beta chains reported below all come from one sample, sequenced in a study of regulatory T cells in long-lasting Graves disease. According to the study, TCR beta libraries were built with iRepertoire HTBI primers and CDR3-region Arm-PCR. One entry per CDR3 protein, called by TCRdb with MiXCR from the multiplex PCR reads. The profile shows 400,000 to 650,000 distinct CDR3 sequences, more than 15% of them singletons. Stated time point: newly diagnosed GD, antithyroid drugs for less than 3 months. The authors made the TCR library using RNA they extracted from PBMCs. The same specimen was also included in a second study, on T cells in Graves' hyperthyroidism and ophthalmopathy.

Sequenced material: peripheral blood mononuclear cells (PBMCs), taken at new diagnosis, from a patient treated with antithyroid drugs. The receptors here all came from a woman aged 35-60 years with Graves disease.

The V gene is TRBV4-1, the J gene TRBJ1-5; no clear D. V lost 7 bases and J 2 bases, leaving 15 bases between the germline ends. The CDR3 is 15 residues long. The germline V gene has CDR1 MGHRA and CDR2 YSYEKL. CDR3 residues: CASKLAVAGNQPQHF. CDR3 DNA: TGCGCCAGCAAACTTGCCGTAGCAGGCAATCAGCCCCAGCATTTT.

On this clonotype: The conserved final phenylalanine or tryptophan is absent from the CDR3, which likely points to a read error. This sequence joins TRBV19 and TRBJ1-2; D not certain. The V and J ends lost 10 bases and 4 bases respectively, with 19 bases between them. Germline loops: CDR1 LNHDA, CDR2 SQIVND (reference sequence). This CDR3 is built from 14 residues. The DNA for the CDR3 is TGTGCCACCGATCACGGTGGAGGACTCTATGGCTACACCCTC. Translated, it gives CATDHGGGLYGYTL.

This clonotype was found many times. This CDR3 is CASSGYGSYEQYF. The CDR3 DNA reads as TGTGCCAGCAGTGGGTACGGATCCTACGAGCAGTACTTC. The rearrangement links TRBV2 to TRBJ2-7, with no clear D. This CDR3 has 13 residues. The germline V gene has CDR1 SNHLY and CDR2 FYNNEI. V was shortened by 4 bases and J by 1 base, with 8 bases between the two germline ends.

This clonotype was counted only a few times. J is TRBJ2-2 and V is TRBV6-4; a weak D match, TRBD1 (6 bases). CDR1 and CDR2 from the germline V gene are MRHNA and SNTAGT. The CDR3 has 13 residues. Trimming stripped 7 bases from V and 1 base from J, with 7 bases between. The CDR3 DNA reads TGTGCCAGCAAGGACAGGAACACCGGGGAGCTGTTTTTT. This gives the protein CASKDRNTGELFF.

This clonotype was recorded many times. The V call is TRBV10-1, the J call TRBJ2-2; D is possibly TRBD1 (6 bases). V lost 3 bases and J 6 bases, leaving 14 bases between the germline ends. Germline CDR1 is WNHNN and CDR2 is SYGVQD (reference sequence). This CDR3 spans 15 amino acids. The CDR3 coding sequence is TGCGCCAGCAGTGAACCAGGGGCAAGGGCCGGGGAGCTGTTTTTT. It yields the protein CASSEPGARAGELFF.

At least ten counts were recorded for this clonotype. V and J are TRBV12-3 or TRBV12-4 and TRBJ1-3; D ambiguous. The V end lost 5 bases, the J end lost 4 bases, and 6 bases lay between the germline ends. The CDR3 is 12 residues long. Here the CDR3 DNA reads TGTGCCAGCAGTGAGGAAGGAAACACCATATATTTT. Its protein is CASSEEGNTIYF.

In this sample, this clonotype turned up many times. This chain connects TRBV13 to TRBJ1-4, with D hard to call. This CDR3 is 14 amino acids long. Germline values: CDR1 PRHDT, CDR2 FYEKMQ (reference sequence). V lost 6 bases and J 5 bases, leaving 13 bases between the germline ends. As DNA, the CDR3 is TGTGCCAGCAGATCCCGAGACGGGAATGAAAAACTGTTTTTT. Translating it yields CASRSRDGNEKLFF. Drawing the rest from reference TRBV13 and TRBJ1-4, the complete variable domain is AAGVIQSPRHLIKEKRETATLKCYPIPRHDTVYWYQQGPGQDPQFLISFYEKMQSDKGSIPDRFSAQQFSDYHSELNMSSLELGDSALYFCASRSRDGNEKLFFGSGTQLSVL.

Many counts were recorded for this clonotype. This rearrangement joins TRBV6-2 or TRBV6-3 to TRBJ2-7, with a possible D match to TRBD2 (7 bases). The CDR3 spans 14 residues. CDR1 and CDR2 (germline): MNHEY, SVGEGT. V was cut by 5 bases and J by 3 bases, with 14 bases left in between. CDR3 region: CASSTGGHYYEQYF. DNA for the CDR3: TGTGCCAGCAGTACGGGGGGACATTACTACGAGCAGTACTTC.

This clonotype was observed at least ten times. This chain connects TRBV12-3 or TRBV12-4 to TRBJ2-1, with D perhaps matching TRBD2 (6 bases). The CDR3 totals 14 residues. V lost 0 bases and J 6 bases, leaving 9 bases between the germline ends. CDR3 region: CASSLAGGINEQFF. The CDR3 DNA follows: TGTGCCAGCAGTTTAGCGGGGGGAATCAATGAGCAGTTCTTC.

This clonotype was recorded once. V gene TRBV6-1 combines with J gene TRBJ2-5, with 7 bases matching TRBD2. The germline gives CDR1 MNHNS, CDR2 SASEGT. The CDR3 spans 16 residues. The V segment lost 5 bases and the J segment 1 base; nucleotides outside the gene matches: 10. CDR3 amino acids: CASSRPTLASQETQYF. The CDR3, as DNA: TGTGCCAGCAGTAGGCCCACACTAGCGTCCCAAGAGACCCAGTACTTC.

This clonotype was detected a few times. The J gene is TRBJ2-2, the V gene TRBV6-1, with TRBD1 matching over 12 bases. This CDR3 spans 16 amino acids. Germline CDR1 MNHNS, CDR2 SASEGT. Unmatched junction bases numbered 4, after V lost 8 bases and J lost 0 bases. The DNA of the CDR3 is TGTGCCAGCCGGGACAGGGGGCCTACGAACACCGGGGAGCTGTTTTTT. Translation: CASRDRGPTNTGELFF.

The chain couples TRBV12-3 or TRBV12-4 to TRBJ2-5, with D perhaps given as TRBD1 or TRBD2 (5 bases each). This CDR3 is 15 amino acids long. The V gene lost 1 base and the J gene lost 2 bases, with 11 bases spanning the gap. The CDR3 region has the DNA TGTGCCAGCAGTTTAGAGGTCGGGACGCAAGAGACCCAGTACTTC. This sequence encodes CASSLEVGTQETQYF.

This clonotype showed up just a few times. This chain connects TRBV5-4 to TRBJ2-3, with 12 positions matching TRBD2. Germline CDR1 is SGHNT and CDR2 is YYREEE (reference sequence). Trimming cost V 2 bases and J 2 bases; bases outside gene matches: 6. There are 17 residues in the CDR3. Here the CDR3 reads CASSFGLAGSYTDTQYF. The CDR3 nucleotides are TGTGCCAGCAGCTTCGGACTAGCGGGGTCCTACACAGATACGCAGTATTTT.

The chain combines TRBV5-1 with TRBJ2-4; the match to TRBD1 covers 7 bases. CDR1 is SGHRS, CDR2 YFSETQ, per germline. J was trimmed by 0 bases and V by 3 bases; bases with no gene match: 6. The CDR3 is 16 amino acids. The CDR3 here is CASSSGQVLAKNIQYF. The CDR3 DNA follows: TGCGCCAGCAGCTCCGGACAGGTCCTAGCCAAAAACATTCAGTACTTC.

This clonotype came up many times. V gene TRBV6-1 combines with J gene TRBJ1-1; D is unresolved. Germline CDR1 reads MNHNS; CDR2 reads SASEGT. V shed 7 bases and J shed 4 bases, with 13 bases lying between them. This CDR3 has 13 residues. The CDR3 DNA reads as TGTGCCAGCATCCCCGGTGCTGGCACTGAAGCTTTCTTT. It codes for CASIPGAGTEAFF.

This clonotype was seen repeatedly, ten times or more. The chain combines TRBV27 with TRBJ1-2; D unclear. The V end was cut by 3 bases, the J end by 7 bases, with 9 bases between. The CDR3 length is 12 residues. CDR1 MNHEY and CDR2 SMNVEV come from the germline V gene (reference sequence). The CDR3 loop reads CASSFLGGGYTF. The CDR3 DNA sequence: TGTGCCAGCAGTTTCCTAGGCGGTGGCTACACCTTC.

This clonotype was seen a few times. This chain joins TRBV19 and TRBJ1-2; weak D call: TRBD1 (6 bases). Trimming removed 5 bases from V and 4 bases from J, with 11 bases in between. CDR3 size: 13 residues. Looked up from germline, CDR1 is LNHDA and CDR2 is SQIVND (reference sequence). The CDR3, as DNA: TGTGCCAGTAGTGGAGGGACAACCTATGGCTACACCTTC. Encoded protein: CASSGGTTYGYTF.

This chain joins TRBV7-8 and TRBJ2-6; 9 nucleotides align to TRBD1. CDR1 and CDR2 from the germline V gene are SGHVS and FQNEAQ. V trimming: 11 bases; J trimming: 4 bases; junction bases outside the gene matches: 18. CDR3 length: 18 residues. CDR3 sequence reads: CAWTRDRAPLLGANVLTF. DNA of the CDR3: TGTGCCTGGACCCGGGACAGGGCTCCTTTGCTCGGGGCCAACGTCCTGACTTTC.

The CDR3 spells CASGYIPGGTYTEAFF. The DNA of the CDR3 is TGTGCCAGCGGTTATATCCCAGGGGGCACCTACACTGAAGCTTTCTTT. The V and J genes are TRBV28 and TRBJ1-1, with 8 bases that match TRBD1. The CDR3 is made up of 16 amino acids. Trimming at V came to 8 bases and at J to 3 bases, leaving 14 bases not matched to a gene. Germline CDR1 and CDR2: MDHEN and SYDVKM.

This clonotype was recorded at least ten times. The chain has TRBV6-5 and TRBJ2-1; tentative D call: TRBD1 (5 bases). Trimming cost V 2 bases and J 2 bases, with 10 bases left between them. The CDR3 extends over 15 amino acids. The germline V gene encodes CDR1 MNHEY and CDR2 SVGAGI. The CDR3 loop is CASSYQTVTYNEQFF. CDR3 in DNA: TGTGCCAGCAGTTACCAGACAGTAACCTACAATGAGCAGTTCTTC.

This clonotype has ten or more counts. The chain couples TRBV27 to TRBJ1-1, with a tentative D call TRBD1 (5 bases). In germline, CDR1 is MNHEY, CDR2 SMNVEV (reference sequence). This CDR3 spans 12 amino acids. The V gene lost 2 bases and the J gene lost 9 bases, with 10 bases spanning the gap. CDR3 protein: CASSLNGGKAFF. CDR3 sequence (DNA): TGTGCCAGCAGTTTAAACGGGGGGAAAGCTTTCTTT.

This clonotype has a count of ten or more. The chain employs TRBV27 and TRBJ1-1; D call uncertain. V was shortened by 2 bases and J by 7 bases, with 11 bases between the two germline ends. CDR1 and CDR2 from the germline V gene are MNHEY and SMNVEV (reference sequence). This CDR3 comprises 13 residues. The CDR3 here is CASSLSRRSEAFF. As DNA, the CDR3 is TGTGCCAGCAGTTTAAGCAGGAGGAGTGAAGCTTTCTTT.

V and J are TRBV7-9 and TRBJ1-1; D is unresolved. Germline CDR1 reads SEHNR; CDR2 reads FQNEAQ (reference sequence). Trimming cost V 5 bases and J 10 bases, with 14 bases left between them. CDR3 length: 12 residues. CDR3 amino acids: CASSLQTEGAFF. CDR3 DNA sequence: TGTGCCAGCAGCCTACAAACCGAGGGAGCTTTCTTT.

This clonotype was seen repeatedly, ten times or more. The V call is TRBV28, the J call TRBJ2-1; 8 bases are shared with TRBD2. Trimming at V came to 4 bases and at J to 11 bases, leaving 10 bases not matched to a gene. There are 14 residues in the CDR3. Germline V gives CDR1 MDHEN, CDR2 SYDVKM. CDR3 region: CASSYTNSGEKQFF. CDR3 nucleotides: TGTGCCAGCAGTTATACGAATAGCGGGGAAAAGCAGTTCTTC. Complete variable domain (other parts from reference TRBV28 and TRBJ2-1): DVKVTQSSRYLVKRTGEKVFLECVQDMDHENMFWYRQDPGLGLRLIYFSYDVKMKEKGDIPEGYSVSREKKERFSLILESASTNQTSMYLCASSYTNSGEKQFFGPGTRLTVL.

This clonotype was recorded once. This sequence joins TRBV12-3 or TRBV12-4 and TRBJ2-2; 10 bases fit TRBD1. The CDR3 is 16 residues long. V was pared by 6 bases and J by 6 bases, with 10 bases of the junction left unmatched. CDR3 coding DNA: TGTGCCAGCAGGTCTCCGGGACAGGGGTATTCCGGGGAGCTGTTTTTT. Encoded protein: CASRSPGQGYSGELFF.

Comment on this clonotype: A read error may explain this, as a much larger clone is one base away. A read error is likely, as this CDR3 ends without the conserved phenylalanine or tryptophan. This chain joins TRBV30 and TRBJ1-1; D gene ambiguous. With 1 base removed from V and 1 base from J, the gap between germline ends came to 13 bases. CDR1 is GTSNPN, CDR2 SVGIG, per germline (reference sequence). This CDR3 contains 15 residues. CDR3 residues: CAWSGGRNRNTEAFC. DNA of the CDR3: TGTGCCTGGAGTGGAGGACGAAATCGGAACACTGAAGCTTTCTGT.

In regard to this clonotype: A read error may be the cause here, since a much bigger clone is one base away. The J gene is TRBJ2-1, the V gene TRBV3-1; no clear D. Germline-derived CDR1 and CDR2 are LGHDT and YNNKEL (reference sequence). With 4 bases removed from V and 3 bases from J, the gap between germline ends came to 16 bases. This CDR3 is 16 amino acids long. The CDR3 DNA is TGTGCCAGCAGCCCGCCGACAACGAAAGGCTACAATGAGCAGTTCTTC. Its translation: CASSPPTTKGYNEQFF.

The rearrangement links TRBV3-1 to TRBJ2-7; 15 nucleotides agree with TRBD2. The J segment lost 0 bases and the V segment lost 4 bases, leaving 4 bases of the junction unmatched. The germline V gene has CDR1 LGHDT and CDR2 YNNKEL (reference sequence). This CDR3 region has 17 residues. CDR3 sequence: CASSPGTSGGRSYEQYF. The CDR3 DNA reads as TGTGCCAGCAGCCCCGGGACTAGCGGGGGGCGCTCCTACGAGCAGTACTTC.

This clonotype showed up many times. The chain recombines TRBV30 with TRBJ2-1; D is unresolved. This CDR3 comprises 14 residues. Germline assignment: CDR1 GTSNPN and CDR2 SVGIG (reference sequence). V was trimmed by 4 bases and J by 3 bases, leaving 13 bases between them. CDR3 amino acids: CAWNEKNLYNEQFF. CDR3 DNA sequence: TGTGCCTGGAACGAGAAGAACCTCTACAATGAGCAGTTCTTC.

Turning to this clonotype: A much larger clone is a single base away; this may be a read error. The CDR3: CASSSGVPGGNEQLF. CDR3 in DNA: TGTGCCAGCAGTTCAGGCGTCCCGGGAGGCAATGAGCAGCTCTTC. The chain combines TRBV12-3 or TRBV12-4 with TRBJ2-1; TRBD2 agrees at 7 bases. CDR3 length: 15 amino acids.

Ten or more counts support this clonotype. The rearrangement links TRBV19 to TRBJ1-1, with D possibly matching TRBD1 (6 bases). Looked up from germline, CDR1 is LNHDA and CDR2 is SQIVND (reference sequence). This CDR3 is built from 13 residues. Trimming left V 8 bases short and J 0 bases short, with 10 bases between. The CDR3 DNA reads TGTGCCAGTCAAAGGGGGATGAACACTGAAGCTTTCTTT. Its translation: CASQRGMNTEAFF.

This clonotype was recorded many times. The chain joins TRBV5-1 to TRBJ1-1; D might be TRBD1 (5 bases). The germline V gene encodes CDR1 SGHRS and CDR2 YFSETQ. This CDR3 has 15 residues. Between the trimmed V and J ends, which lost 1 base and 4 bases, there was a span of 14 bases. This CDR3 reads CASSLMQGSPTEAFF. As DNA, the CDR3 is TGCGCCAGCAGCTTGATGCAGGGTTCCCCCACTGAAGCTTTCTTT.